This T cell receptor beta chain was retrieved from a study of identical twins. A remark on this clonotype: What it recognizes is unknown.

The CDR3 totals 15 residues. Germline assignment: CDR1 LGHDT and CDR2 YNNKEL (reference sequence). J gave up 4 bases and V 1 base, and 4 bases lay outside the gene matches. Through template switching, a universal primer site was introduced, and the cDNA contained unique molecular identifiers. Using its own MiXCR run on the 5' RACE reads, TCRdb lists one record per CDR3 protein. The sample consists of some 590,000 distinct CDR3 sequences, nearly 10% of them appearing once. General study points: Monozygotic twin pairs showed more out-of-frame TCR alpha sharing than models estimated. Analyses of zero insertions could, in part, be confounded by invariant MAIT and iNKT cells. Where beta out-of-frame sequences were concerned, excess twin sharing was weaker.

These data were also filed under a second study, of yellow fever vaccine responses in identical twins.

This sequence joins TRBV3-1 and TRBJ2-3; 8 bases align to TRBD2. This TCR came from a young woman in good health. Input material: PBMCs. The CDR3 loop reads CASSQVGLGPDTQYF. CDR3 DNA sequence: TGTGCCAGCAGCCAAGTGGGACTAGGGCCAGATACGCAGTATTTT.